The 20 T cell receptor beta chains below all came from one sample that was sequenced in a study of T-cell memory formation after mild COVID-19. A single record per CDR3 protein comes from TCRdb applying MiXCR to the 5' RACE reads. The profile shows 400,000 to 500,000 distinct CDR3 sequences, about 20% of them singletons. Input material: PBMCs or a T cell subset sorted from them (not recorded which). These receptor sequences come from an adult woman who had mild COVID-19 (a few samples of this study predate the infection). Cell type and time point are not known.

V and J are TRBV6-5 and TRBJ2-7; 8 nucleotides align to TRBD2. The CDR3 loop spans 16 amino acids. Trimming at V came to 6 bases and at J to 0 bases, leaving 10 bases not matched to a gene. Germline lookup yields CDR1 MNHEY and CDR2 SVGAGI. CDR3 residues: CASSRGGSGSSYEQYF. The CDR3 region has the DNA TGTGCCAGCAGCCGTGGTGGGAGCGGGAGCTCCTACGAGCAGTACTTC.

In its sample, this clonotype was seen a few times. Since a much larger clone is just one base distant, this may be a read error. The CDR3 is CATSDSGLAGVEQFF. The CDR3 DNA reads as TGTGCCACCAGTGATTCGGGACTAGCGGGAGTTGAGCAGTTCTTC. The chain employs TRBV24-1 and TRBJ2-1, with 14 nucleotides matching TRBD2. The CDR3 contains 15 residues. The germline gives CDR1 KGHDR, CDR2 SFDVKD. With 2 bases clipped from V and 9 bases from J, the junction kept 2 bases outside the gene matches.

This clonotype was observed a few times. The gene calls are TRBV20-1 and TRBJ2-1; D gene uncertain. The germline V gene encodes CDR1 DFQATT and CDR2 SNEGSKA (reference sequence). The V end lost 3 bases, the J end lost 10 bases, and 13 bases lay between the germline ends. The CDR3 runs to 12 residues. CDR3 amino acids: CSASKTPREQFF. The CDR3 nucleotides are TGCAGTGCTAGTAAGACTCCCAGGGAGCAGTTCTTC.

This clonotype was found a few times. This rearrangement joins TRBV12-3 or TRBV12-4 to TRBJ2-7, with D hard to call. The CDR3 has 11 residues. V was pared by 5 bases and J by 6 bases, with 8 bases between. CDR3 nucleotide sequence: TGTGCCAGCAGTGATCGAGGCGAGCAGTACTTC. Translation gives CASSDRGEQYF.

The CDR3 sequence: CASRMTGSGNTIYF. The CDR3 nucleotides are TGTGCCAGCAGGATGACAGGGTCCGGAAACACCATATATTTT. This chain links TRBV2 with TRBJ1-3; 7 bases align to TRBD1. V was pared by 6 bases and J by 4 bases, with 6 bases of the junction left unmatched. This CDR3 comprises 14 residues. Germline V gives CDR1 SNHLY, CDR2 FYNNEI.

This chain links TRBV7-9 with TRBJ2-1; a weak D match, TRBD2 (5 bases). CDR1 is SEHNR and CDR2 is FQNEAQ in the germline V gene (reference sequence). The length of the CDR3 is 16 residues. Trimming left V 4 bases short and J 2 bases short, with 15 bases between. Written as DNA, the CDR3 is TGTGCCAGCAGCTCCCGGGCGGGCTTGACCTACAATGAGCAGTTCTTC. Its protein product is CASSSRAGLTYNEQFF.

CDR3 coding DNA: TGTGCCACCAGTGATTCAAGGCCTACAGCTATCCAGTACTTC. This codes for CATSDSRPTAIQYF. This chain links TRBV24-1 with TRBJ2-7, with D unclear. CDR1 is KGHDR, CDR2 SFDVKD, per germline. V lost 2 bases to trimming and J lost 10 bases, with 17 bases between them. This CDR3 has 14 residues.

This clonotype was seen a few times. J is TRBJ1-4 and V is TRBV12-3 or TRBV12-4, with 8 bases matching TRBD1. CDR3 length: 15 residues. Unmatched junction bases numbered 6, after V lost 3 bases and J lost 6 bases. CDR3 DNA sequence: TGTGCCAGCAGTTTGAGGACAGGGTTGGATGAAAAACTGTTTTTT. Translating gives CASSLRTGLDEKLFF.

The genes are TRBV27 and TRBJ1-1; D is undetermined. The CDR3 runs 16 residues. Between the trimmed V and J ends, which lost 5 bases and 0 bases, there was a span of 16 bases. Germline values: CDR1 MNHEY, CDR2 SMNVEV (reference sequence). CDR3 sequence (DNA): TGTGCCAGCAGTCCTCCGGGAGGGTACATGAACACTGAAGCTTTCTTT. It codes for CASSPPGGYMNTEAFF.

This clonotype was detected only a few times. V is TRBV6-2 or TRBV6-3 and J is TRBJ2-2, with D tentatively TRBD1 or TRBD2 (5 bases each). The germline V and J ends were trimmed by 7 bases and 5 bases, with 23 bases remaining between them. Germline lookup yields CDR1 MNHEY and CDR2 SVGEGT. The CDR3 has 17 amino acids. In nucleotides, the CDR3 is TGTGCCAGCAACCCTTCCCTCGGGGCCCCGAGGACCGGGGAGCTGTTTTTT. It is translated as CASNPSLGAPRTGELFF.

This clonotype was seen more than once but under ten times. The chain recombines TRBV4-3 with TRBJ2-7, with 8 bases matching TRBD1. J lost 6 bases, V lost 3 bases, and 7 bases had no gene match. The CDR3 totals 14 residues. Germline values: CDR1 LGHNA, CDR2 YSLEER. CDR3 sequence reads: CASSHRATGVEQYF. CDR3 nucleotides: TGCGCCAGCAGCCACCGCGCGACAGGGGTCGAGCAGTACTTC.

This clonotype was detected only a few times. This sequence joins TRBV24-1 and TRBJ2-3; 7 bases map to TRBD2. The CDR3 loop spans 16 amino acids. The V gene's germline CDR1 is KGHDR and CDR2 SFDVKD. The J segment lost 2 bases and the V segment lost 0 bases, leaving 4 bases of the junction unmatched. CDR3: CATSDLREDPTDTQYF. In nucleotides, the CDR3 is TGTGCCACCAGTGATTTGCGGGAGGACCCCACAGATACGCAGTATTTT.

Many counts were recorded for this clonotype. An end of the junction differs from the germline gene, which may be a read error. The chain recombines TRBV2 with TRBJ2-5; D is unresolved. Germline V CDR1 and CDR2: SNHLY, FYNNEI. The CDR3 extends over 11 amino acids. CDR3 residues: CASSERETQYF. As DNA, the CDR3 is TGCGCCAGCAGCGAACGGGAGACCCAGTACTTC.

CDR3 sequence: CASKKAEHSGNTIYF. CDR3 DNA sequence: TGTGCCAGCAAGAAGGCCGAGCACTCTGGAAACACCATATATTTT. The genes are TRBV12-3 or TRBV12-4 and TRBJ1-3; D call uncertain. This CDR3 contains 15 residues. The germline V and J ends were trimmed by 7 bases and 0 bases, with 13 bases remaining between them.

This clonotype was detected only a few times. This chain links TRBV10-3 with TRBJ2-3; the D is unclear. Per the germline V gene, CDR1 is ENHRY and CDR2 is SYGVKD. V was cut by 3 bases and J by 3 bases, with 13 bases left in between. CDR3 size: 15 residues. CDR3 in DNA: TGTGCCATCAGTGATGCCTCTATTTATACAGATACGCAGTATTTT. Translation gives CAISDASIYTDTQYF.

CDR3 in DNA: TGCGCCAGCAGCTTGAGACAAAACAATGAGCAGTTCTTC. It encodes CASSLRQNNEQFF. The chain is built from TRBV5-1 and TRBJ2-1; D not resolved. CDR3 length equals 13 residues. Looked up from germline, CDR1 is SGHRS and CDR2 is YFSETQ. Trimming stripped 1 base from V and 5 bases from J, with 7 bases between.

V and J are TRBV12-3 or TRBV12-4 and TRBJ1-2, with 8 bases that match TRBD1. Trimming cost V 4 bases and J 8 bases; bases outside gene matches: 9. The CDR3 totals 14 residues. CDR3 sequence (DNA): TGTGCCAGCAGTTCACGGACAGGGAGTCGCGGCTACACCTTC. Its protein is CASSSRTGSRGYTF.

The rearrangement uses TRBV6-5 and TRBJ2-3; TRBD1 might be the D (7 bases). Germline V gives CDR1 MNHEY, CDR2 SVGAGI. V was cut by 8 bases and J by 0 bases, with 12 bases left in between. The CDR3 is 14 residues long. The CDR3 spells CASVGGQSTDTQYF. CDR3 DNA: TGTGCCAGCGTCGGGGGACAGAGCACAGATACGCAGTATTTT.

The table lists this clonotype with a few counts. CDR3: CTIGTPRGEAFF. The CDR3 coding sequence is TGCACCATAGGGACCCCACGGGGTGAAGCTTTCTTT. The gene calls are TRBV29-1 and TRBJ1-1, with a tentative D call TRBD1 (5 bases). Germline V gene data show CDR1 as SQVTM and CDR2 as ANQGSEA. This CDR3 contains 12 residues.

This clonotype showed up many times. The J gene is TRBJ1-3, the V gene TRBV24-1; no clear D gene. Per the germline V gene, CDR1 is KGHDR and CDR2 is SFDVKD. The CDR3 is made up of 13 amino acids. The V and J ends lost 9 bases and 2 bases respectively, with 10 bases between them. CDR3 sequence (DNA): TGTGCCACCCGTGCGGGAGCTGGAAACACCATATATTTT. Its protein is CATRAGAGNTIYF.